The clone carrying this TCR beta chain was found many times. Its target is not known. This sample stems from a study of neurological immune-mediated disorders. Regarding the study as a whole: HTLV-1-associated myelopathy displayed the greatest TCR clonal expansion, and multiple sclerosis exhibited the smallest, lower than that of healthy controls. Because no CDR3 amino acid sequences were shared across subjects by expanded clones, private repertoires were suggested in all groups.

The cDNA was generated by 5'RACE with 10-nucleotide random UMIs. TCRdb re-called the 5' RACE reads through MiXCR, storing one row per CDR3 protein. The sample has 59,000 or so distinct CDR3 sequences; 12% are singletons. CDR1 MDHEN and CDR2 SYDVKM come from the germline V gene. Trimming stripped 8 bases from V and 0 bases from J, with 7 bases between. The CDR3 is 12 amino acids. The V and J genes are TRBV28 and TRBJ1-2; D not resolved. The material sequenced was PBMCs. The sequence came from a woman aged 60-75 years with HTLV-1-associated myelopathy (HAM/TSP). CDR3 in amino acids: CASRESNYGYTF. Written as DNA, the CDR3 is TGTGCCAGCCGGGAATCTAACTATGGCTACACCTTC.